The sequence of this TCR beta chain was determined in a study of cytomegalovirus exposure and HLA in healthy donors. Study-wide context: Among several hundred genotyped donors, 80% to 90% fell in the Caucasian-associated ancestry cluster. Study conclusions and caveats: In an earlier analysis, in under 700 donors, most V segments appeared productive either ~87% or ~30% of the time.

The PCR had 60 Vbeta and 13 Jbeta primers. Using immunoSEQ multiplex PCR, the repertoire was profiled, and TCRdb retains in-frame clones only, with some absent. This table holds tens of thousands of clones, under 80% found once. This clone was detected a few times. Its matching antigen is unknown. This receptor was identified in a male donor in good health and CMV-seropositive. The sample taken for sequencing was PBMCs.

CDR3 sequence (DNA): TGCGCCAGCAGCCCACAGGGGGCCATTACTGAAGCTTTCTTT. This gives the protein CASSPQGAITEAFF. The V gene is TRBV4-1, the J gene TRBJ1-1; 9 nucleotides agree with TRBD1. The V and J ends lost 4 bases and 5 bases, in that order; junction bases with no gene match: 5. Germline V lookup: CDR1 MGHRA, CDR2 YSYEKL. The CDR3 runs to 14 residues.